What follows are 21 T cell receptor beta chains derived from one specimen sequenced in a study of T-cell memory formation after mild COVID-19. TCRdb redid the calling of the 5' RACE reads with MiXCR, one entry per CDR3 protein. The table has around 200,000 distinct CDR3 sequences, around a sixth seen once. Specimen: PBMCs or a T cell subset sorted from them (not recorded which). The receptors shown here come from a man aged 18 to 35 who had mild COVID-19 (a few samples of this study predate the infection). Cell type and time point are not known.

Only a few counts were recorded for this clonotype. A junction end diverges from the germline sequence, so it may reflect a read error. This sequence joins TRBV20-1 and TRBJ2-1; 7 bases line up with TRBD1. The germline CDR1 and CDR2 sequences are DFQATT and SNEGSKA (reference sequence). This CDR3 region has 13 residues. This chain's CDR3 is CSAPPASSQGQCF. The CDR3 DNA reads TGCAGTGCTCCCCCCGCTAGCTCCCAGGGACAGTGCTTC.

This chain connects TRBV27 to TRBJ1-1, with no clear D. Germline CDR1 reads MNHEY; CDR2 reads SMNVEV (reference sequence). V was cut by 0 bases and J by 6 bases, with 11 bases left in between. The CDR3 covers 14 residues. The CDR3 nucleotides read TGTGCCAGCAGTTTATCGGAAGGGTTCGCTGAAGCTTTCTTT. It specifies CASSLSEGFAEAFF.

CDR3: CASSVAATGQETQYF. The CDR3 DNA reads as TGTGCCAGCAGCGTAGCCGCGACAGGGCAAGAGACCCAGTACTTC. The chain uses TRBV9 and TRBJ2-5; 7 nucleotides match TRBD1. The V gene's germline CDR1 is SGDLS and CDR2 YYNGEE. Trimming cost V 0 bases and J 2 bases; bases outside gene matches: 4. CDR3 size: 15 residues.

This rearrangement joins TRBV24-1 to TRBJ2-5; TRBD1 aligns across 8 bases. The CDR3 is 16 residues long. V shed 4 bases and J 5 bases; nucleotides not matched to a gene: 11. Germline V CDR1 and CDR2: KGHDR, SFDVKD. This CDR3 reads CATSDNIGQGGETQYF. CDR3 bases: TGTGCCACCAGTGACAACATTGGACAGGGCGGGGAGACCCAGTACTTC.

This clonotype came up a few times. J is TRBJ1-1 and V is TRBV24-1, with TRBD1 matching over 7 bases. The CDR3 length is 15 residues. V lost 5 bases and J lost 1; bases outside the gene matches: 6. CDR1 is KGHDR and CDR2 is SFDVKD in the germline V gene. The CDR3 nucleotides read TGTGCCACCAGTGCAGGGGGTTGGAGGAACACTGAAGCTTTCTTT. It encodes CATSAGGWRNTEAFF.

This clonotype was seen only a few times. The rearrangement joins TRBV6-1 to TRBJ2-5; TRBD1 or TRBD2 may be the D gene (5 bases each). The CDR3 length is 14 residues. V was clipped by 5 bases and J by 2 bases, with 12 bases between them. CDR1 and CDR2 (germline): MNHNS, SASEGT. The CDR3 region is CASSKWGIQETQYF. CDR3 nucleotides: TGTGCCAGCAGTAAATGGGGGATTCAAGAGACCCAGTACTTC.

The chain couples TRBV4-3 to TRBJ2-3; D unclear. This CDR3 comprises 14 residues. V was shortened by 0 bases and J by 1 base, with 5 bases between the two germline ends. CDR1 LGHNA and CDR2 YSLEER come from the germline V gene. Here the CDR3 reads CASSQDTRTDTQYF. In DNA, the CDR3 is TGCGCCAGCAGCCAAGATACCCGCACAGATACGCAGTATTTT.

V gene TRBV4-1 combines with J gene TRBJ1-1; D gene unclear. The germline CDR1 and CDR2 sequences are MGHRA and YSYEKL. The CDR3 contains 14 residues. V lost 0 bases, J lost 1 base, and 6 bases lay in between. The CDR3 DNA sequence: TGCGCCAGCAGCCAAGAGGTTTGGAACACTGAAGCTTTCTTT. Translated: CASSQEVWNTEAFF.

In this sample, this clonotype turned up a few times. V and J are TRBV23-1 and TRBJ2-7; 9 positions match TRBD1. TRBV23-1 is known as an ORF, though its function is uncertain. The CDR3 totals 17 residues. Trimming at V came to 0 bases and at J to 3 bases, leaving 9 bases not matched to a gene. CDR3 sequence: CASSQSGDRAFYYEQYF. CDR3 nucleotides: TGCGCCAGCAGTCAATCGGGGGACAGGGCATTCTACTACGAGCAGTACTTC.

The rearrangement joins TRBV12-3 or TRBV12-4 to TRBJ1-5; the match to TRBD1 covers 8 bases. This CDR3 is 15 amino acids long. The V and J ends lost 3 bases and 6 bases, in that order; junction bases with no gene match: 7. The CDR3 coding sequence is TGTGCCAGCAGTTTCTATCAGGGGGCAGGTCAGCCCCAGCATTTT. This sequence encodes CASSFYQGAGQPQHF.

V is TRBV27 and J is TRBJ1-6, with D tentatively TRBD1 (6 bases). This CDR3 contains 16 residues. V was clipped by 8 bases and J by 15 bases, with 29 bases between them. CDR1 MNHEY and CDR2 SMNVEV come from the germline V gene (reference sequence). CDR3 in amino acids: CASRPSPQANRAYLHF. The CDR3 DNA follows: TGTGCCAGCCGCCCCTCCCCCCAGGCCAACAGGGCATACCTCCACTTT.

This clonotype was observed a handful of times. The chain carries TRBV23-1 and TRBJ1-5; D is unclear. TRBV23-1 is identified as an open reading frame with a role that is uncertain. The CDR3 loop spans 11 amino acids. The V end was cut by 11 bases, the J end by 0 bases, with 5 bases between. CDR3 residues: CAGYSNQPQHF. CDR3 in DNA: TGCGCCGGTTATAGCAATCAGCCCCAGCATTTT.

The V call is TRBV12-3 or TRBV12-4, the J call TRBJ2-3; TRBD2 matches 12 bases. This CDR3 comprises 15 residues. Trimming took 5 bases from V and 4 from J; bases not matched to a gene: 4. Here the CDR3 DNA reads TGTGCCAGCAGTCCCGGACTAGCGGGGTCAGATACGCAGTATTTT. This translates into CASSPGLAGSDTQYF.

J is TRBJ1-2 and V is TRBV7-2; no definite D call. The CDR3 sequence is 13 residues long. Germline CDR1 is SGHTA and CDR2 is FQGNSA. With 4 bases removed from V and 1 base from J, the gap between germline ends came to 7 bases. As DNA, the CDR3 is TGTGCCAGCAGCTCGGGCATTAACTATGGCTACACCTTC. Protein product: CASSSGINYGYTF.

This chain links TRBV19 with TRBJ1-5; D is unresolved. The CDR3 totals 16 residues. Germline lookup yields CDR1 LNHDA and CDR2 SQIVND (reference sequence). V shed 2 bases and J shed 11 bases, with 22 bases lying between them. In nucleotides, the CDR3 is TGTGCCAGTAGTATAAGAAGGGCATCGGGTTTGGTAGCCCAGCATTTT. Its translation: CASSIRRASGLVAQHF.

This clonotype was counted between two and nine times. The chain employs TRBV18 and TRBJ1-2; 7 bases line up with TRBD1. This CDR3 is 16 amino acids long. V was clipped by 2 bases and J by 4 bases; unmatched bases: 10. Germline assignment: CDR1 KGHSH and CDR2 LQKENI. The CDR3 here is CASSPSPTGPSYGYTF. CDR3 in DNA: TGTGCCAGCTCACCATCCCCGACAGGGCCTTCCTATGGCTACACCTTC. Full variable domain (outside the CDR3, taken from reference TRBV18 and TRBJ1-2): NAGVMQNPRHLVRRRGQEARLRCSPMKGHSHVYWYRQLPEEGLKFMVYLQKENIIDESGMPKERFSAEFPKEGPSILRIQQVVRGDSAAYFCASSPSPTGPSYGYTFGSGTRLTVV.

This rearrangement joins TRBV7-2 to TRBJ2-7; D gene uncertain. Trimming left V 3 bases short and J 2 bases short, with 11 bases between. The CDR3 runs to 14 residues. CDR1 and CDR2 from the germline V gene are SGHTA and FQGNSA. Here the CDR3 DNA reads TGTGCCAGCAGCTTCGGACCACGGACCTACGAGCAGTACGTC. Translating it yields CASSFGPRTYEQYV.

The table lists this clonotype with a few counts. The chain couples TRBV5-1 to TRBJ2-5; D is uncertain. V gave up 4 bases and J gave up 2 bases, with 12 bases separating them. The CDR3 loop spans 14 amino acids. CDR1 and CDR2 from the germline V gene are SGHRS and YFSETQ. CDR3 loop: CASSPRWQQETQYF. As DNA, the CDR3 is TGCGCCAGCAGCCCAAGGTGGCAACAAGAGACCCAGTACTTC.

This clonotype was picked up a small number of times. The chain links TRBV28 to TRBJ2-3; unclear D gene. The V and J ends lost 6 bases and 1 base respectively, with 8 bases between them. This CDR3 comprises 13 residues. CDR1 is MDHEN and CDR2 is SYDVKM in the germline V gene. The CDR3 protein is CASRGTGTDTQYF. DNA of the CDR3: TGTGCCAGCAGGGGCACGGGCACAGATACGCAGTATTTT.

V is TRBV11-2 and J is TRBJ1-4; unclear D gene. CDR1 and CDR2 (germline): SGHAT, FQNNGV. There are 13 residues in the CDR3. Trimming left V 2 bases short and J 4 bases short, with 5 bases between. This CDR3 is CASSLRFNEKLFF. The CDR3, as DNA: TGTGCCAGCAGCTTACGGTTTAATGAAAAACTGTTTTTT.

The V gene is TRBV9, the J gene TRBJ2-7; no definite D call. Trimming removed 0 bases from V and 5 bases from J, with 15 bases in between. Per the germline V gene, CDR1 is SGDLS and CDR2 is YYNGEE. The CDR3 is made up of 15 amino acids. The CDR3 region has the DNA TGTGCCAGCAGCGTAGCCGCGGCCGGCTGGGACGAGCAGTACTTC. As protein: CASSVAAAGWDEQYF.